Below are 27 T cell receptor beta chains sequenced from a single sample in a study of blood T cell repertoires in COVID-19. The data were produced by immunoSEQ multiplex PCR, yet TCRdb's version contains in-frame clones alone and is incomplete. This table has around 100,000 clones, about 91% appearing once. Sequenced: peripheral blood. The receptors originated from a human donor in a cohort sampled during active COVID-19.

V gene TRBV6-5 combines with J gene TRBJ1-1; D unresolved. The CDR3 sequence is 13 residues long. Trimming removed 8 bases from V and 3 bases from J, with 13 bases in between. Germline values: CDR1 MNHEY, CDR2 SVGAGI. As DNA, the CDR3 is TGTGCCAGCCGAGATGGGGAGTACACTGAAGCTTTCTTT. Encoded protein: CASRDGEYTEAFF.

This chain joins TRBV18 and TRBJ2-7, with TRBD1 identical over 10 bases. CDR1 and CDR2 (germline): KGHSH, LQKENI. V gave up 3 bases and J gave up 0 bases; unmatched junction bases: 2. The CDR3 totals 15 residues. The CDR3 sequence: CASSPGQGTSYEQYF. The CDR3 nucleotides are TGTGCCAGCTCACCGGGACAGGGGACCTCCTACGAGCAGTACTTC.

V and J are TRBV30 and TRBJ1-5; TRBD1 matches 8 bases. Germline lookup yields CDR1 GTSNPN and CDR2 SVGIG (reference sequence). The CDR3 length is 14 residues. The trim removed 4 bases at V and 7 bases at J, leaving 9 bases unmatched. The CDR3 DNA reads TGTGCCTGGAACAGGGGGAGTGTTGGCCAGCCCCAGCATTTT. It codes for CAWNRGSVGQPQHF.

The chain couples TRBV7-6 to TRBJ2-7; no clear D gene. The CDR3 totals 14 residues. V was shortened by 1 base and J by 0 bases, with 7 bases between the two germline ends. Germline V gene sequence: CDR1 SGHVS, CDR2 FNYEAQ. The CDR3: CASSLEQSSYEQYF. The CDR3, as DNA: TGTGCCAGCAGCTTAGAACAGTCCTCCTACGAGCAGTACTTC. Complete variable domain (other parts from reference TRBV7-6 and TRBJ2-7): GAGVSQSPRYKVTKRGQDVALRCDPISGHVSLYWYRQALGQGPEFLTYFNYEAQQDKSGLPNDRFSAERPEGSISTLTIQRTEQRDSAMYRCASSLEQSSYEQYFGPGTRLTVT.

The chain carries TRBV6-1 and TRBJ1-1, with D maybe TRBD1 (5 bases). Germline V gene sequence: CDR1 MNHNS, CDR2 SASEGT. V was cut by 1 base and J by 0 bases, with 9 bases left in between. The CDR3 length is 15 residues. The CDR3 bases are TGTGCCAGCAGTGAAGAGATAGGGGTGAACACTGAAGCTTTCTTT. This sequence encodes CASSEEIGVNTEAFF.

The chain is built from TRBV19 and TRBJ1-2; TRBD1 matches 8 bases. V dropped 4 bases and J dropped 6; count of bases not matched to a gene: 4. The CDR3 is 13 amino acids. CDR1 is LNHDA and CDR2 is SQIVND in the germline V gene (reference sequence). CDR3 sequence: CASSTRQGNGYTF. CDR3 in DNA: TGTGCCAGTAGTACCCGACAGGGGAATGGCTACACCTTC.

The J gene is TRBJ1-3, the V gene TRBV7-2; possible D gene TRBD1, 5 bases. Germline assignment: CDR1 SGHTA and CDR2 FQGNSA. The V end was cut by 5 bases, the J end by 4 bases, with 18 bases between. This CDR3 has 16 amino acids. The CDR3 bases are TGTGCCAGCAGCCGCCAGTCAGGGCCCGGCGGAAACACCATATATTTT. Amino acid sequence: CASSRQSGPGGNTIYF.

The chain links TRBV7-9 to TRBJ1-2; D may be TRBD1 (6 bases). Between the trimmed V and J ends, which lost 5 bases and 5 bases, there was a span of 15 bases. This CDR3 has 14 residues. The germline CDR1 and CDR2 sequences are SEHNR and FQNEAQ (reference sequence). The chain's CDR3 is CASSHGGGGYGYTF. The CDR3 region has the DNA TGTGCCAGCAGCCACGGGGGGGGCGGATATGGCTACACCTTC.

The J gene is TRBJ1-4, the V gene TRBV25-1; D possibly corresponds to TRBD1 (5 bases). Trimming pared 6 bases from V and 5 bases from J, leaving 13 bases between. Germline lookup yields CDR1 MGHDK and CDR2 SYGVNS. This CDR3 has 14 amino acids. Here the CDR3 DNA reads TGTGCCAGCAGCCCCCTGGGACTAAATGAAAAACTGTTTTTT. Residues: CASSPLGLNEKLFF.

This clone was seen only once. The gene calls are TRBV5-3 and TRBJ2-7, with TRBD1 matching over 10 bases. TRBV5-3 is classed as an ORF, of uncertain function. The V segment lost 3 bases and the J segment 6 bases; nucleotides outside the gene matches: 9. The CDR3 covers 15 residues. The CDR3 is CARSSTGQGSVEQYF. CDR3 DNA: TGTGCCAGAAGCTCGACGGGACAGGGGTCGGTCGAGCAGTACTTC.

The gene calls are TRBV6-2 or TRBV6-3 and TRBJ2-7; D uncertain. The germline V gene has CDR1 MNHEY and CDR2 SVGEGT. The V gene lost 4 bases and the J gene lost 5 bases, with 18 bases spanning the gap. This CDR3 contains 15 residues. The CDR3 region has the DNA TGTGCCAGCAGTTGGCCGGGTTCCCAACGCAACGAGCAGTACTTC. It translates to CASSWPGSQRNEQYF.

The sample holds a few counts of this clone. The chain carries TRBV5-1 and TRBJ1-1; no definite D call. This CDR3 has 13 residues. Germline V gene lookup returns CDR1 SGHRS and CDR2 YFSETQ. V lost 2 bases and J lost 5, with 10 bases in between. The CDR3 DNA reads as TGCGCCAGCAGCTTAGGGTGGACTACTGAAGCTTTCTTT. Translating it yields CASSLGWTTEAFF.

V is TRBV25-1 and J is TRBJ1-1; D remains unclear. V was clipped by 6 bases and J by 1 base, with 6 bases between them. Germline CDR1 is MGHDK and CDR2 is SYGVNS. This CDR3 contains 12 residues. DNA for the CDR3: TGTGCCAGCAGAGTCGGGAACACTGAAGCTTTCTTT. Amino acid sequence: CASRVGNTEAFF.

This clone was detected once. V usage is TRBV5-1 and J usage is TRBJ2-1; D possibly corresponds to TRBD1 (6 bases). CDR1 SGHRS and CDR2 YFSETQ come from the germline V gene. V lost 3 bases to trimming and J lost 2 bases, with 9 bases between them. The CDR3 is 14 residues long. The CDR3 here is CASSSGQTYNEQFF. The CDR3 bases are TGCGCCAGCAGCTCCGGACAGACCTACAATGAGCAGTTCTTC.

V and J are TRBV14 and TRBJ2-7; D uncertain. With 1 base removed from V and 2 bases from J, the gap between germline ends came to 3 bases. CDR1 is SGHDN and CDR2 is FVKESK in the germline V gene. The CDR3 length is 12 residues. DNA for the CDR3: TGTGCCAGCAGCCAAGCAGCCTACGAGCAGTACTTC. It translates to CASSQAAYEQYF.

This chain links TRBV6-5 with TRBJ1-1, with TRBD1 matching 7 bases. Germline V CDR1 and CDR2: MNHEY, SVGAGI. Unmatched junction bases numbered 10, after V lost 6 bases and J lost 6 bases. The CDR3 is 14 amino acids. The CDR3 nucleotides are TGTGCCAGCAGGGGGGGACAGTTCGACGCTGAAGCTTTCTTT. Protein sequence: CASRGGQFDAEAFF.

This clone was observed a few times. The chain combines TRBV5-5 with TRBJ2-2; D not resolved. The CDR3 sequence is 13 residues long. CDR1 SGHKS and CDR2 YYEKEE come from the germline V gene (reference sequence). Trimming pared 0 bases from V and 4 bases from J, leaving 4 bases between. The DNA of the CDR3 is TGTGCCAGCAGCTTGGGGGCCACCGGGGAGCTGTTTTTT. It is translated as CASSLGATGELFF.

The rearrangement links TRBV5-6 to TRBJ2-7; 9 bases are shared with TRBD2. The CDR3 contains 16 residues. V trimming: 1 base; J trimming: 0 bases; junction bases outside the gene matches: 5. Germline CDR1 is SGHDT and CDR2 is YYEEEE. CDR3 DNA: TGTGCCAGCAGCTTGTTTTATAGCGGGAGCTCCTACGAGCAGTACTTC. Translating it yields CASSLFYSGSSYEQYF.

A single count supports this clone. The rearrangement links TRBV3-1 (or the pseudogene TRBV3-2) to TRBJ1-2; D remains unclear. Trimming removed 0 bases from V and 8 bases from J, with 16 bases in between. This CDR3 spans 15 amino acids. From germline, CDR1 is LGHDT and CDR2 YNNKEL (reference sequence). CDR3 loop: CASSQESGTPRGYTF. The CDR3 coding sequence is TGTGCCAGCAGCCAAGAGTCAGGCACGCCTCGGGGCTACACCTTC.

V is TRBV5-1 and J is TRBJ2-3; 9 bases fit TRBD1. After removal of 0 bases from V and 5 bases from J, the junction contained 16 bases not matched to a gene. In germline, CDR1 is SGHRS, CDR2 YFSETQ. The CDR3 spans 19 residues. The DNA of the CDR3 is TGCGCCAGCAGCTTGGCACTCTCGATAACAGGGGGCCGGGAAGATACGCAGTATTTT. Its protein is CASSLALSITGGREDTQYF.

This clone was counted a single time. The rearrangement links TRBV9 to TRBJ2-1, with TRBD1 matching over 8 bases. Per the germline V gene, CDR1 is SGDLS and CDR2 is YYNGEE. CDR3 length equals 14 residues. With V trimmed by 2 bases and J by 2 bases, 0 bases remained unmatched. The CDR3 DNA follows: TGTGCCAGCAGCGTGACAGGGGCCTACAATGAGCAGTTCTTC. Amino acids: CASSVTGAYNEQFF.

This clone was seen just once. The chain links TRBV15 to TRBJ2-3; perhaps TRBD1 as D (6 bases). The germline V gene has CDR1 LNHNV and CDR2 YYDKDF (reference sequence). The CDR3 is made up of 16 amino acids. V lost 3 bases and J 3 bases, leaving 16 bases between the germline ends. CDR3: CATSRDSEVVTDTQYF. The CDR3 nucleotides read TGTGCCACCAGCAGGGACAGCGAAGTGGTTACAGATACGCAGTATTTT.

The chain has TRBV5-1 and TRBJ2-1; 11 bases are shared with TRBD2. Per the germline V gene, CDR1 is SGHRS and CDR2 is YFSETQ. Trimming removed 2 bases from V and 5 bases from J; junction bases left unmatched: 6. The CDR3 covers 16 residues. The CDR3 reads CASSFDGTSGHNEQFF. CDR3 sequence (DNA): TGCGCCAGCAGCTTTGACGGGACTAGCGGCCACAATGAGCAGTTCTTC.

This clone occurred a few times. The J gene is TRBJ2-7, the V gene TRBV2, with D perhaps TRBD1 (5 bases). This CDR3 is 15 amino acids long. Trimming took off 6 bases at V and 0 bases at J, with 15 bases between the two ends. Germline V lookup: CDR1 SNHLY, CDR2 FYNNEI. Here the CDR3 reads CASSHPQGFSYEQYF. Written as DNA, the CDR3 is TGTGCCAGCAGCCATCCCCAGGGATTCTCCTACGAGCAGTACTTC.

This chain uses TRBV9 with TRBJ2-1; possible D gene TRBD2, 5 bases. The V gene lost 4 bases and the J gene lost 5 bases, with 19 bases spanning the gap. Looked up from germline, CDR1 is SGDLS and CDR2 is YYNGEE. The CDR3 totals 16 residues. This chain's CDR3 is CASSLHRDLVDNEQFF. The DNA of the CDR3 is TGTGCCAGCAGCCTTCACCGGGATCTGGTCGACAATGAGCAGTTCTTC.

The V gene is TRBV27, the J gene TRBJ2-7; D remains ambiguous. The CDR3 spans 11 residues. Germline CDR1 reads MNHEY; CDR2 reads SMNVEV (reference sequence). V lost 5 bases, J lost 6 bases, and 8 bases lay in between. CDR3: CASSPRSEQYF. The CDR3 nucleotides are TGTGCCAGCAGTCCCCGGAGCGAGCAGTACTTC.

The chain links TRBV7-6 to TRBJ2-7, with D possibly being TRBD2 (6 bases). Trimming left V 5 bases short and J 0 bases short, with 14 bases between. This CDR3 is built from 15 residues. The germline CDR1 and CDR2 sequences are SGHVS and FNYEAQ. The CDR3: CASSAGSGDSYEQYF. The CDR3 DNA reads as TGTGCCAGCAGCGCCGGGAGCGGCGACTCCTACGAGCAGTACTTC.